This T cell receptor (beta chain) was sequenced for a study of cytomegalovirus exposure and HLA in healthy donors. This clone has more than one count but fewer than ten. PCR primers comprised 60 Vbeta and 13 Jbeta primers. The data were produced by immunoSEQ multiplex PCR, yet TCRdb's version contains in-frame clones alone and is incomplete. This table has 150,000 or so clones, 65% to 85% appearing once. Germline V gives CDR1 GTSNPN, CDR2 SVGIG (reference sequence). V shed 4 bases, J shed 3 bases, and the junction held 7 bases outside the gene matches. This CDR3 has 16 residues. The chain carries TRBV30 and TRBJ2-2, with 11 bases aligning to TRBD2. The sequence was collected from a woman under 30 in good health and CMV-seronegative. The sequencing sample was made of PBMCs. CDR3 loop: CAWTDLAGGYTGELFF. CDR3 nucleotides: TGTGCCTGGACCGACCTAGCGGGAGGTTACACCGGGGAGCTGTTTTTT.